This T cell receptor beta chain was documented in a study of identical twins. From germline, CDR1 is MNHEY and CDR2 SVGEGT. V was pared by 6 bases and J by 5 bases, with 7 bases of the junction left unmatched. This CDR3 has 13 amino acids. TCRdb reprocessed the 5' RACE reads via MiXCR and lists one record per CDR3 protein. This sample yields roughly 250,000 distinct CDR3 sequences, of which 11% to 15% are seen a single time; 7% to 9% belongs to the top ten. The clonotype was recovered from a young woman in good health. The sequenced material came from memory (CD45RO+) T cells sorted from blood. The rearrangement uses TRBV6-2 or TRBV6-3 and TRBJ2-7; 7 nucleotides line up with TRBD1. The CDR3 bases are TGTGCCAGCAGAAAGACAGGGAGCCACGAGCAGTACTTC. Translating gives CASRKTGSHEQYF.